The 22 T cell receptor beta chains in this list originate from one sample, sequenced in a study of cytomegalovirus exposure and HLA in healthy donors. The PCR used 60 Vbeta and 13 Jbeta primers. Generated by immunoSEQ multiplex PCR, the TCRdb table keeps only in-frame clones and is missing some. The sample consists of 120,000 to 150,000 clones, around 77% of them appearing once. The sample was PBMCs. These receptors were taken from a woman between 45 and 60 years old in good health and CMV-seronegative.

The CDR3 here is CAGTGTGVQETQYF. The CDR3 DNA sequence: TGTGCCGGGACCGGGACAGGGGTCCAAGAGACCCAGTACTTC. The chain is built from TRBV30 and TRBJ2-5, with TRBD1 matching over 10 bases. CDR3 length: 14 residues. Trimming took 8 bases from V and 1 from J; bases not matched to a gene: 7. The germline gives CDR1 GTSNPN, CDR2 SVGIG (reference sequence).

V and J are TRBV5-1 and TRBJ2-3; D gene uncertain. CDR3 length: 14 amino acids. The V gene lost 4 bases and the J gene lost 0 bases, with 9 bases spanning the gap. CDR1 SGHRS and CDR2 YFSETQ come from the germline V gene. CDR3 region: CASSPRMSTDTQYF. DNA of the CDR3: TGCGCCAGCAGCCCGAGGATGAGCACAGATACGCAGTATTTT.

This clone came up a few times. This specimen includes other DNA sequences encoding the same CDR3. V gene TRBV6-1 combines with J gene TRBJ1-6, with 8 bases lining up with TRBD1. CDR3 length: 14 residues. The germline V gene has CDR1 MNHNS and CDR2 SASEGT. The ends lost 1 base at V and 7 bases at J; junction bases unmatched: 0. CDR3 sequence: CASSEGTGNSPLHF. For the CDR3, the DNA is TGTGCCAGCAGTGAAGGGACAGGGAATTCACCCCTCCACTTT.

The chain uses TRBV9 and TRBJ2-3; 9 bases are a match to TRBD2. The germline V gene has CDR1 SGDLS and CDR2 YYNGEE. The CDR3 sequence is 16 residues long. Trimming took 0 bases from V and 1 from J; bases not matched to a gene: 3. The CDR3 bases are TGTGCCAGCAGCGTAGAGCAGCGGGGGGGCACAGATACGCAGTATTTT. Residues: CASSVEQRGGTDTQYF.

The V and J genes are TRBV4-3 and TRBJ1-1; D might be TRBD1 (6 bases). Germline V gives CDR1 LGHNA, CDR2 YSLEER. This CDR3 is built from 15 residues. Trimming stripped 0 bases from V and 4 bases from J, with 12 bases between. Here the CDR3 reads CASSQDSTGRTEAFF. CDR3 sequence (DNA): TGCGCCAGCAGCCAAGATAGTACAGGGCGCACTGAAGCTTTCTTT.

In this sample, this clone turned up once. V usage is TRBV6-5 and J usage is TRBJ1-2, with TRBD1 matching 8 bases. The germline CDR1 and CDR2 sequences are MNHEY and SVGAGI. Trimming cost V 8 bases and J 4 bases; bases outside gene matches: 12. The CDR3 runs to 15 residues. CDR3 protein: CASQTRQGTLYGYTF. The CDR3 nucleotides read TGTGCCAGCCAAACCCGACAGGGGACACTCTATGGCTACACCTTC.

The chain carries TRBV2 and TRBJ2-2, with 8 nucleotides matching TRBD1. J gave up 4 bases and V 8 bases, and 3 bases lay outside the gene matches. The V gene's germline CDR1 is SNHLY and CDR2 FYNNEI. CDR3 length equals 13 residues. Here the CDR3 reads CASGTGFTGELFF. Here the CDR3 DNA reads TGTGCCAGCGGGACAGGATTCACCGGGGAGCTGTTTTTT.

The CDR3, as DNA: TGTGCCAGCAGTTCCTGGGACACGCAGGGCGGCTACACCTTC. This translates into CASSSWDTQGGYTF. This chain joins TRBV6-6 and TRBJ1-2; D may be TRBD1 (6 bases). Germline CDR1 is MNHNY and CDR2 is SVGAGI (reference sequence). The CDR3 runs 14 residues. Trimming cost V 4 bases and J 8 bases, with 17 bases left between them.

The CDR3 sequence: CASTPPGGFGGYTF. The CDR3 DNA reads as TGTGCCAGTACTCCACCCGGGGGTTTTGGTGGCTACACCTTC. The V and J genes are TRBV19 and TRBJ1-2, with D perhaps matching TRBD1 (5 bases). Trimming took off 7 bases at V and 7 bases at J, with 19 bases between the two ends. The CDR3 contains 14 residues. The germline gives CDR1 LNHDA, CDR2 SQIVND (reference sequence).

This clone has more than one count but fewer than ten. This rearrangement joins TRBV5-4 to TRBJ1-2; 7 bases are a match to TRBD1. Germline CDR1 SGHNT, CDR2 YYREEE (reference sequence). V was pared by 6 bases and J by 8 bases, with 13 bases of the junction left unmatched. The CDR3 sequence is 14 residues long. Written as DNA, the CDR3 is TGTGCCAGCACCTACCACACAGGGGCGGGGGGCTACACCTTC. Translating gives CASTYHTGAGGYTF.

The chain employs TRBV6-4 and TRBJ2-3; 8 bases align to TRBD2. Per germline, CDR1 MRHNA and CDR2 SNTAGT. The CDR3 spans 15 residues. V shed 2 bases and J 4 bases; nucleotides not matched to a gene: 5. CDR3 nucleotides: TGTGCCAGCAGTGACGGGCGGGGGGCGGCAGATACGCAGTATTTT. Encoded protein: CASSDGRGAADTQYF.

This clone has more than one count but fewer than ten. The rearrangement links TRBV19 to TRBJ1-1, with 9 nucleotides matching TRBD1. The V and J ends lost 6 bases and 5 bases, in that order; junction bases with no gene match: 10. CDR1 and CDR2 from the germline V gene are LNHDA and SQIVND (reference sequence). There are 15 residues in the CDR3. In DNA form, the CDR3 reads TGTGCCAGTAGCCAAGCGGGGACAGGGAGGACTGAAGCTTTCTTT. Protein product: CASSQAGTGRTEAFF.

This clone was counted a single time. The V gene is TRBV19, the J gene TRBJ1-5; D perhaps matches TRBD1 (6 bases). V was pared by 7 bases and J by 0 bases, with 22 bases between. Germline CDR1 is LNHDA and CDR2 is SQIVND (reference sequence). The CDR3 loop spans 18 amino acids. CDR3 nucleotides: TGTGCCAGTAATTCTCATGAAAGGACAGTCGATAGCAATCAGCCCCAGCATTTT. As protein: CASNSHERTVDSNQPQHF. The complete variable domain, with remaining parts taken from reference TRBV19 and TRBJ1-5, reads DGGITQSPKYLFRKEGQNVTLSCEQNLNHDAMYWYRQDPGQGLRLIYYSQIVNDFQKGDIAEGYSVSREKKESFPLTVTSAQKNPTAFYLCASNSHERTVDSNQPQHFGDGTRLSIL.

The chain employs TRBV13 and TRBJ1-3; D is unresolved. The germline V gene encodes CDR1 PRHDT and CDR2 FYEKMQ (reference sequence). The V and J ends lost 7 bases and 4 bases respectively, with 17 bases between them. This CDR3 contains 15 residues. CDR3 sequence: CASIGAGTRGNTIYF. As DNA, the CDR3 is TGTGCCAGCATAGGAGCTGGAACTAGGGGAAACACCATATATTTT.

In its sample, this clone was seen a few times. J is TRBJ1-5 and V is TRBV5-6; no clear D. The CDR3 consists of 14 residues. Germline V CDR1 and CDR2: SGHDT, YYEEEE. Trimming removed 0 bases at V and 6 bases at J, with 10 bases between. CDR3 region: CASSLGAGSQPQHF. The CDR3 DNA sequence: TGTGCCAGCAGCTTGGGGGCAGGTAGTCAGCCCCAGCATTTT. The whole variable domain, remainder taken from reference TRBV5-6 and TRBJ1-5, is DAGVTQSPTHLIKTRGQQVTLRCSPKSGHDTVSWYQQALGQGPQFIFQYYEEEERQRGNFPDRFSGHQFPNYSSELNVNALLLGDSALYLCASSLGAGSQPQHFGDGTRLSIL.

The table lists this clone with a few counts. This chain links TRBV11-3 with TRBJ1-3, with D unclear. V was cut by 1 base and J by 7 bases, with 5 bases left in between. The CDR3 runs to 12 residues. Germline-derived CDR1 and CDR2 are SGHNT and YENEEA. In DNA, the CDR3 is TGTGCCAGCAGCTTAGGCGGGAACACCATATATTTT. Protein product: CASSLGGNTIYF.

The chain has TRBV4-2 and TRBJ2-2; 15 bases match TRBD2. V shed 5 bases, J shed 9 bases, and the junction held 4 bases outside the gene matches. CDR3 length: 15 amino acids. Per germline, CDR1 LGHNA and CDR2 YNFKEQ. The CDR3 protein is CASSVGTSGGRELFF. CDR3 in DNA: TGTGCCAGCAGCGTAGGGACTAGCGGGGGGAGGGAGCTGTTTTTT.

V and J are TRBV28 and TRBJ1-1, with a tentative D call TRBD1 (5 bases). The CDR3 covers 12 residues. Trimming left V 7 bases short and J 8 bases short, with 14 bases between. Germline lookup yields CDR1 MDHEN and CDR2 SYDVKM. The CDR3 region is CASTPGLGEAFF. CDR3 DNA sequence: TGTGCCAGCACGCCAGGGTTAGGAGAAGCTTTCTTT.

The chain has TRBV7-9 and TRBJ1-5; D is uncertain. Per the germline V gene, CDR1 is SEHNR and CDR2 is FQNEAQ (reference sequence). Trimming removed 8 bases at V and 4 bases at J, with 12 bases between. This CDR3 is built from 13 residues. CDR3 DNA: TGTGCCAGCGCGGGCCGGCCAAATCAGCCCCAGCATTTT. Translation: CASAGRPNQPQHF.

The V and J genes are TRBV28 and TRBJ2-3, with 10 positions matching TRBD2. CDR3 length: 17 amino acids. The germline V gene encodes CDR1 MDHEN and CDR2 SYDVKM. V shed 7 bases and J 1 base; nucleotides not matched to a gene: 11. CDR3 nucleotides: TGTGCCAGCACCCTAGGAGGCCTAGCGGGGGGCACAGATACGCAGTATTTT. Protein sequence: CASTLGGLAGGTDTQYF.

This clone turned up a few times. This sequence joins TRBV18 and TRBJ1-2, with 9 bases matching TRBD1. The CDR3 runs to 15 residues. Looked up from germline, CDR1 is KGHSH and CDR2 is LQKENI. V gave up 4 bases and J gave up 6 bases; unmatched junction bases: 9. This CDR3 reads CASSLEQGAGNGYTF. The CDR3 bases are TGTGCCAGCTCACTGGAACAGGGGGCAGGTAATGGCTACACCTTC.

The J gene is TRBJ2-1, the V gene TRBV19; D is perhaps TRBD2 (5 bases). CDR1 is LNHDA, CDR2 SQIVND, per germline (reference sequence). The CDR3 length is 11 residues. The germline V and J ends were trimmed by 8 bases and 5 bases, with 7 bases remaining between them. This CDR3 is CASEGNNEQFF. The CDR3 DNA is TGTGCCAGTGAGGGAAACAATGAGCAGTTCTTC. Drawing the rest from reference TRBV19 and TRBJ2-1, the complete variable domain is DGGITQSPKYLFRKEGQNVTLSCEQNLNHDAMYWYRQDPGQGLRLIYYSQIVNDFQKGDIAEGYSVSREKKESFPLTVTSAQKNPTAFYLCASEGNNEQFFGPGTRLTVL.